This TCR beta chain was sequenced during a study of T cells and copy number aberrations in small-cell lung cancer (dated by TCRdb to about 2021). In the study overall: TCR repertoire sequencing was paired with whole-exome sequencing of the same tumor regions to relate T cell metrics to mutations and copy number aberrations. Tumor TCR data existed for over 16 patients, and about 15 patients had TCR data from both tumor tissue and normal tissue.

This clone was picked up one time. Its specific antigen is unknown. Nothing much larger sits one base from this clone, and base qualities are not available. The immunoSEQ hsTCRB Kit was used with multiplexed V- and J-gene primers to amplify TCR-beta CDR3 regions from genomic DNA. Unique DNA barcodes were added in a second PCR, and the samples were pooled together with one negative control and one positive control. Sequencing of the pooled TCR-beta libraries was performed on an Illumina MiSeq using a 150-cycle paired-end protocol. In the paper's pipeline: Raw sequencing data were processed by Adaptive Biotechnologies into a report containing normalized, annotated TCR-beta repertoires. T-cell density was computed as TCR-beta templates normalized to usable DNA, which was estimated by amplifying housekeeping genes. Richness was defined as the count of unique rearrangements, and clonality was defined as 1 minus Pielou's evenness. Intratumor TCR heterogeneity between regions was quantified with the Jaccard index, the Morisita overlap index, and the proportion of shared top-20 clonotypes. The clones in this table, taken by TCRdb from immuneACCESS, are in-frame only. Not every clone is retained; where verified, under half of the shortfall comes from an unresolved V gene, and the cause of the rest is unknown. V and J calls and clone size follow that table, whereas D and trimming were derived from the DNA. The sample profile shows some 1,300 clones; around 81% of them were found once. Around 5% of the sample is held by the ten biggest clonotypes.

Patients with limited-stage small-cell lung cancer who underwent surgical resection in Hangzhou, China, between the late 2000s and the early 2020s were included as donors. All donors were treated with upfront surgery without preoperative chemotherapy or radiotherapy, and immunotherapy was not given to any donor before or after surgery. Each of the roughly 18 patients in the sequenced cohort was a smoker or a heavy second-hand smoker. To represent spatial heterogeneity of the primary tumors, three regions were collected from each tumor FFPE block using a grid approach. To enrich for malignant cells, tumor regions underwent macrodissection, and selection was restricted to regions expected to yield at least 150 ng DNA. The study used multi-region TCR-beta sequencing of resected limited-stage small-cell lung cancers together with tumor-adjacent lung tissue to characterize T cell repertoire heterogeneity. The AllPrep DNA/RNA FFPE Kit (Qiagen) was used to extract genomic DNA from FFPE tissue.

Beyond this particular receptor, the publication reports: Tumors had lower T-cell density, richness and clonality than adjacent lung tissue, though the difference in density was not significant. A small sample size, resulting from surgical resection being uncommon in small-cell lung cancer, limited the study, and the findings need validation. The TCR repertoire varied greatly across regions, with about 79.9-98% of clones confined to one region, an overlap lower than in localized NSCLC. A negative correlation was found between higher copy number aberration burden and tumor T-cell density, richness and clonality. All specimens consisted of formalin-fixed paraffin-embedded tissue, which is known to introduce sequencing artifacts.

Based on the germline V gene, the CDR1 and CDR2 sequences are MNHEY and SVGAGI. Ends trimmed: V by 7 bases, J by 5 bases; bases unmatched to a gene: 8. From its cysteine to its phenylalanine, the CDR3 spans 15 amino acids. Only the CDR3 portion is preserved as DNA: 45 bases, with reading frame beginning at the first base. This sequence originates from a woman aged 50 to 60 with small cell lung cancer. Recombination linked TRBV6-5 to TRBJ1-4, and 9 junction bases match TRBD1. The specimen sequenced was tumor tissue. The DNA sequence reads TGTGCCAGCAAAGACGCCGGGACAGGGAATGAAAAACTGTTTTTT. It encodes CASKDAGTGNEKLFF.